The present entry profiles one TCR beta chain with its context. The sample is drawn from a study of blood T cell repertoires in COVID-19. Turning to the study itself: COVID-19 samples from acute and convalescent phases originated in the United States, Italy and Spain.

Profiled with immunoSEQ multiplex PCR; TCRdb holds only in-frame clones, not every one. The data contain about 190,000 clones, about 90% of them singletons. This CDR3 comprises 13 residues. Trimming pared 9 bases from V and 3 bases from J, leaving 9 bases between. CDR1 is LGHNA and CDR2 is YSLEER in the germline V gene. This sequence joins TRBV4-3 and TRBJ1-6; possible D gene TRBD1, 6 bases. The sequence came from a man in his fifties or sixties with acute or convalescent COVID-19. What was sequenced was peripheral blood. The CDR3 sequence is CASRQDYNSPLHF. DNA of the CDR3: TGCGCCAGTAGACAGGACTATAATTCACCCCTCCACTTT.